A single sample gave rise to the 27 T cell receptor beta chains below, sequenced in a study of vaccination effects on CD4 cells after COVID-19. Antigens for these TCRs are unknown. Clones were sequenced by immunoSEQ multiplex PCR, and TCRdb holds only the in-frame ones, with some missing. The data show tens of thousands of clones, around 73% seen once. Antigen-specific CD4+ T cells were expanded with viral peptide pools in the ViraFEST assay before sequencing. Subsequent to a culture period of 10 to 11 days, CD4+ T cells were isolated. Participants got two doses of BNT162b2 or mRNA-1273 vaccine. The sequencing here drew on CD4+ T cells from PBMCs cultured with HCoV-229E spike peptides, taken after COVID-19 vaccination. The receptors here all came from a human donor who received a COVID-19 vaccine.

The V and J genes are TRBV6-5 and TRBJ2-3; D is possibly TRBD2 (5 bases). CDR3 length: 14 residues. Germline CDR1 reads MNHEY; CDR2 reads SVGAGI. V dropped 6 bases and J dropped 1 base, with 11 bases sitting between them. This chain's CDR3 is CASRGRRGTDTQYF. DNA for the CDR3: TGTGCCAGCAGGGGGAGAAGGGGCACAGATACGCAGTATTTT.

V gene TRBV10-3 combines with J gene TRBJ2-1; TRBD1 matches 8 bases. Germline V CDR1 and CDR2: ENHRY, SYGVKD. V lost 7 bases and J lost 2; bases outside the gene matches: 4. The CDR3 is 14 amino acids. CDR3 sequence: CAIKQGDTYNEQFF. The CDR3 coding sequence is TGTGCCATCAAACAGGGGGACACCTACAATGAGCAGTTCTTC.

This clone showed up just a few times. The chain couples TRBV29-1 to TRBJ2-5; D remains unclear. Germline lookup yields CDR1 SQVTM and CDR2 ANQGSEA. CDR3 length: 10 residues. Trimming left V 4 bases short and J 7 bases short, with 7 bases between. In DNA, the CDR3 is TGCAGCGTTGCCTTGGTGACCCAGTACTTC. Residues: CSVALVTQYF.

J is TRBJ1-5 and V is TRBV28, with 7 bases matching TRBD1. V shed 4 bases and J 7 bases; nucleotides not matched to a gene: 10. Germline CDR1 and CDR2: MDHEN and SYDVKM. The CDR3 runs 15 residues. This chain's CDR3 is CASSSYTGVEQPQHF. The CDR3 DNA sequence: TGTGCCAGCAGTTCCTACACAGGGGTGGAACAGCCCCAGCATTTT.

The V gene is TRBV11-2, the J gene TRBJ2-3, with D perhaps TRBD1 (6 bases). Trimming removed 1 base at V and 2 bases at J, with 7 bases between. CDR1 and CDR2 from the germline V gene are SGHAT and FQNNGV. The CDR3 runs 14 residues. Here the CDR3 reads CASSLGTATDTQYF. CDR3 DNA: TGTGCCAGCAGCTTAGGGACAGCCACAGATACGCAGTATTTT.

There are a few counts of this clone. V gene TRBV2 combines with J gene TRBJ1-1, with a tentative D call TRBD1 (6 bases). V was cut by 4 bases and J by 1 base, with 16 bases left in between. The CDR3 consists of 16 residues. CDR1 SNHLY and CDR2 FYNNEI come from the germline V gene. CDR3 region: CASSARGGLANTEAFF. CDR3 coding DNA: TGTGCCAGCAGTGCCCGTGGGGGCTTGGCGAACACTGAAGCTTTCTTT.

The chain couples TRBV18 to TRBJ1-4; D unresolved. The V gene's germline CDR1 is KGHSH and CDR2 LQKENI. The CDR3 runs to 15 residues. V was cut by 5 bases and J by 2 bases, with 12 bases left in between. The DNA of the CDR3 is TGTGCCAGCTCATCGTCAAGCGCCACTAATGAAAAACTGTTTTTT. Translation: CASSSSSATNEKLFF.

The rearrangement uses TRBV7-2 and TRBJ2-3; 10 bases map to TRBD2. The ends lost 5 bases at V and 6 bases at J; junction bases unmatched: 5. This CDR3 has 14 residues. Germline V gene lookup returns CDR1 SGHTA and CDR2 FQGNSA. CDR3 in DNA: TGTGCCAGCAGCCTGAGCGGGGGGGCGGATACGCAGTATTTT. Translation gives CASSLSGGADTQYF.

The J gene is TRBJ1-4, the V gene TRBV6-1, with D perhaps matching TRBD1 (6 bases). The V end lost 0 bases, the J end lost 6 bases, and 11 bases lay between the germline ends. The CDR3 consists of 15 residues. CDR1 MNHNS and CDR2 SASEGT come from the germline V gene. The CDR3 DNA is TGTGCCAGCAGTGAAGCTCCGGGGGCTTATGAAAAACTGTTTTTT. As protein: CASSEAPGAYEKLFF.

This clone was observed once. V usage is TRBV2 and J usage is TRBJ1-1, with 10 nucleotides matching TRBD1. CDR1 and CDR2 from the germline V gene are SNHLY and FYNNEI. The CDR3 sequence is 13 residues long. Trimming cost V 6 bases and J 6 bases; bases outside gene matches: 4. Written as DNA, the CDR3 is TGTGCCAGCAGCAGGGACAGGGGATCTGAAGCTTTCTTT. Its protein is CASSRDRGSEAFF.

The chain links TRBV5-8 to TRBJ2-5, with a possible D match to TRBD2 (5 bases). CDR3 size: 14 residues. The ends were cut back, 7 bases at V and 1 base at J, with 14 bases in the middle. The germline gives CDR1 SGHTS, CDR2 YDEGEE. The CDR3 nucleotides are TGTGCCAGCCCCACGTGGAGCGGCCAAGAGACCCAGTACTTC. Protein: CASPTWSGQETQYF.

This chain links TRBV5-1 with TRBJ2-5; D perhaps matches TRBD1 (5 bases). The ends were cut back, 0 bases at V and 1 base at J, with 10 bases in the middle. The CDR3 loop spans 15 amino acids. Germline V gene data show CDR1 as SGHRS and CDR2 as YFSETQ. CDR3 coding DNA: TGCGCCAGCAGCTTGGTCCCCAGGGCCCAAGAGACCCAGTACTTC. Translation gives CASSLVPRAQETQYF.

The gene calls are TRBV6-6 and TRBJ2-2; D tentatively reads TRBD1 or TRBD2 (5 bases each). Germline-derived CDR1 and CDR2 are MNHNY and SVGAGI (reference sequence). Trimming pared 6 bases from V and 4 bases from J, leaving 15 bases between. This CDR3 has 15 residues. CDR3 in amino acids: CASRPRGDGTGELFF. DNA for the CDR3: TGTGCCAGCAGACCACGGGGCGACGGCACCGGGGAGCTGTTTTTT.

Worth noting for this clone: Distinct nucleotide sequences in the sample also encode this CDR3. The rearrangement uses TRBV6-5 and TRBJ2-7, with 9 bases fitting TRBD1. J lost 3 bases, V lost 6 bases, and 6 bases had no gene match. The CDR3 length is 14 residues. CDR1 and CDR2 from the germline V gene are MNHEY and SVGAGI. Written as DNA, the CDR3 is TGTGCCAGCAGCTACAGGGGGCAGGGCTACGAGCAGTACGTC. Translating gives CASSYRGQGYEQYV.

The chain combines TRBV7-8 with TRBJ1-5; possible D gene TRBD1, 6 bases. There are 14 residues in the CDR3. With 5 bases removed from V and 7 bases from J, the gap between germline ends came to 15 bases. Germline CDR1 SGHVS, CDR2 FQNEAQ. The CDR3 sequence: CASSPVGGAQPQHF. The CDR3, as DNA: TGTGCCAGCAGCCCCGTGGGGGGGGCCCAGCCCCAGCATTTT.

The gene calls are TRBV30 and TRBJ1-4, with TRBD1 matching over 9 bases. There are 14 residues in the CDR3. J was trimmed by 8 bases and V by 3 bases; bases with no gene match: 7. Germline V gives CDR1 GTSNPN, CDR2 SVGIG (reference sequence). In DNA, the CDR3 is TGTGCCTGGAGCGTGGACAGGGGAATCGAAAAACTGTTTTTT. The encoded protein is CAWSVDRGIEKLFF.

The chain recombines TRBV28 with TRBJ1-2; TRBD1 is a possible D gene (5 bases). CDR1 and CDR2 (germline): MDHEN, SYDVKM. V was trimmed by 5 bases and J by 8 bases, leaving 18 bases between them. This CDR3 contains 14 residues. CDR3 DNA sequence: TGTGCCAGCAGTATAAACGAGGGACGTTGGGGCTACACCTTC. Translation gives CASSINEGRWGYTF.

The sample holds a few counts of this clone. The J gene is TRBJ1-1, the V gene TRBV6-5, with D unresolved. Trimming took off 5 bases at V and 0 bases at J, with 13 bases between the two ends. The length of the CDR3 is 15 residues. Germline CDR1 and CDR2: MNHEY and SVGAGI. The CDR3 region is CASSPHGRLNTEAFF. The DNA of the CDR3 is TGTGCCAGCAGTCCACACGGTCGGTTGAACACTGAAGCTTTCTTT.

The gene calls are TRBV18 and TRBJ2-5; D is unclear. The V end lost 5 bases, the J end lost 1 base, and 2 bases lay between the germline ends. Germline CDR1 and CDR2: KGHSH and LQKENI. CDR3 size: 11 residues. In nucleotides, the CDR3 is TGTGCCAGCTCATCCCAAGAGACCCAGTACTTC. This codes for CASSSQETQYF.

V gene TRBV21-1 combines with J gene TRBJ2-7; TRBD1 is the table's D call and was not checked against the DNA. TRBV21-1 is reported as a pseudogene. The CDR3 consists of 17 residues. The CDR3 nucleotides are TGTGCCAGCATCTTACAGGGGCGGTCCTCAATCTCCTACGAGCAGTACGTC. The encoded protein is CASILQGRSSISYEQYV.

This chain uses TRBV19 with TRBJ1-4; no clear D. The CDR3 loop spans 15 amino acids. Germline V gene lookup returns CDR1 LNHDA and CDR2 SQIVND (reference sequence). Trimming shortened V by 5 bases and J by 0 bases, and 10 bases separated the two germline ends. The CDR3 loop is CASSATAPTNEKLFF. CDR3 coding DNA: TGTGCCAGTAGTGCAACAGCCCCAACTAATGAAAAACTGTTTTTT. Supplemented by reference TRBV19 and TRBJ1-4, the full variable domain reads DGGITQSPKYLFRKEGQNVTLSCEQNLNHDAMYWYRQDPGQGLRLIYYSQIVNDFQKGDIAEGYSVSREKKESFPLTVTSAQKNPTAFYLCASSATAPTNEKLFFGSGTQLSVL.

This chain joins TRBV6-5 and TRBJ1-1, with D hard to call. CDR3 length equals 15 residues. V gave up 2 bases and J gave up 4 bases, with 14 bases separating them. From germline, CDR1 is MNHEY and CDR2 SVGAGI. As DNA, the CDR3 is TGTGCCAGCAGTTACCAGGTCGAGGGTACCACTGAAGCTTTCTTT. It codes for CASSYQVEGTTEAFF.

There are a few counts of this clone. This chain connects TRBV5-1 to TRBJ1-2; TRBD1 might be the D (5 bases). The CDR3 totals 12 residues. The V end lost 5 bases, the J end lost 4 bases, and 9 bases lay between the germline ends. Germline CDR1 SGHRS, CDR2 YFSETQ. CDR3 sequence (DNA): TGCGCCAGCAGGACAGACTTCTATGGCTACACCTTC. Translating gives CASRTDFYGYTF.

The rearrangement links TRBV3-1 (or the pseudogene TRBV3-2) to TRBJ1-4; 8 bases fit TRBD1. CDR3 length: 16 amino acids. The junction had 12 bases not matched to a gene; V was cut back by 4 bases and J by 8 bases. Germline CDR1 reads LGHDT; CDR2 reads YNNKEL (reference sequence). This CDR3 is CASSPSSRTGREKLFF. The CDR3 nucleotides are TGTGCCAGCAGCCCGAGCTCCCGGACAGGGAGGGAAAAACTGTTTTTT.

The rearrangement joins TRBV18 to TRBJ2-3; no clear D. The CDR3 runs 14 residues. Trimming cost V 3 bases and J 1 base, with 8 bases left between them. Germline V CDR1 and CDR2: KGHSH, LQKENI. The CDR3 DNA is TGTGCCAGCTCACCGGGCATTGGCACAGATACGCAGTATTTT. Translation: CASSPGIGTDTQYF. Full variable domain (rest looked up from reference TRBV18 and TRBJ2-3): NAGVMQNPRHLVRRRGQEARLRCSPMKGHSHVYWYRQLPEEGLKFMVYLQKENIIDESGMPKERFSAEFPKEGPSILRIQQVVRGDSAAYFCASSPGIGTDTQYFGPGTRLTVL.

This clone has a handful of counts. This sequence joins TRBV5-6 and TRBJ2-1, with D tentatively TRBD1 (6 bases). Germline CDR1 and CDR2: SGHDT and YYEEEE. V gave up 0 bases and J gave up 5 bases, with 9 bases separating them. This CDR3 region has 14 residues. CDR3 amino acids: CASSLGQADNEQFF. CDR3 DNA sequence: TGTGCCAGCAGCTTGGGACAGGCTGACAATGAGCAGTTCTTC.

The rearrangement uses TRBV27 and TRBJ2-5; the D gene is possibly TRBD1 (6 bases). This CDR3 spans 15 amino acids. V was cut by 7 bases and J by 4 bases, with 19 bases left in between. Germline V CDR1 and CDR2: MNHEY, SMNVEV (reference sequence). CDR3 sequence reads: CASKLTGPPVETQYF. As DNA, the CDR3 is TGTGCCAGCAAACTAACAGGGCCCCCCGTAGAGACCCAGTACTTC.